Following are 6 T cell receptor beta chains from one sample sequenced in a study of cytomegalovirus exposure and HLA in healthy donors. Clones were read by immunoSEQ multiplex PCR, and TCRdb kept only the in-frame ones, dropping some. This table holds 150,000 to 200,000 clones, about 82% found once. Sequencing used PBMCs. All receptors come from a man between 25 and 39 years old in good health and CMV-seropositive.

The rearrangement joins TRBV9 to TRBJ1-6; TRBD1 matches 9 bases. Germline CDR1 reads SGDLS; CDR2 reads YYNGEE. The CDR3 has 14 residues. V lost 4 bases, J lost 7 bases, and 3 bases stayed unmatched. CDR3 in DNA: TGTGCCAGCAGCATAGGACAGGGGAATTCACCCCTCCACTTT. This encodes CASSIGQGNSPLHF. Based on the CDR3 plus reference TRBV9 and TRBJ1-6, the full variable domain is DSGVTQTPKHLITATGQRVTLRCSPRSGDLSVYWYQQSLDQGLQFLIQYYNGEERAKGNILERFSAQQFPDLHSELNLSSLELGDSALYFCASSIGQGNSPLHFGNGTRLTVT.

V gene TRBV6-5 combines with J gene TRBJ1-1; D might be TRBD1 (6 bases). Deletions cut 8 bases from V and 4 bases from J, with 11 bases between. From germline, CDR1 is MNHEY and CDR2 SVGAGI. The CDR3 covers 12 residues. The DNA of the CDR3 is TGTGCCAGCCACAGGGATTCCACTGAAGCTTTCTTT. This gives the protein CASHRDSTEAFF.

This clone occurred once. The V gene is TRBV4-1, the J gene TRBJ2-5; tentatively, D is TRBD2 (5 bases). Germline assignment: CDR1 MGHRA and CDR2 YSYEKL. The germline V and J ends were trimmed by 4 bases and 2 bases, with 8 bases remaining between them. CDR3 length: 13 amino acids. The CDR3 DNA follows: TGCGCCAGCAGCCGGGGAGAGCAAGAGACCCAGTACTTC. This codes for CASSRGEQETQYF.

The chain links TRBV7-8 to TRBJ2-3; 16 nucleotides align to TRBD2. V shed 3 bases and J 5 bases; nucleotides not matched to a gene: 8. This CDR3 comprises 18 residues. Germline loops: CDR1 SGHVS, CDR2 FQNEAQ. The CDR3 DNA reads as TGTGCCAGCAGCTTTGTGGGGACTAGCGGGGGGGTAGGAGATACGCAGTATTTT. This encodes CASSFVGTSGGVGDTQYF.

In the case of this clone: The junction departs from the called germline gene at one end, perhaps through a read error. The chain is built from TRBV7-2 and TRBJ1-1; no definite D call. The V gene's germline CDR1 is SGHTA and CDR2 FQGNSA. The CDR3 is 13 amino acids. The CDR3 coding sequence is TGTGCCAGCACCTTAGGCCCGAGAACTGAAGCTTTCTTT. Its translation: CASTLGPRTEAFF.

CDR3 bases: TGTGCCATCAGTGGGGGAAACATCTCGGGACGGGGAAGGGACACTACCTACGAGCAGTACTTC. The encoded protein is CAISGGNISGRGRDTTYEQYF. V usage is TRBV10-3 and J usage is TRBJ2-7, with a possible D match to TRBD1 (6 bases). The CDR3 contains 21 residues. Germline CDR1 ENHRY, CDR2 SYGVKD. V dropped 4 bases and J dropped 2 bases, with 33 bases sitting between them.